The clone carrying this TCR beta chain came up a few times. Antigen: not known. The entry originates in a study of T cell repertoires in cytomegalovirus infection. Study-level background: In the study, CMV epitopes included recently identified HLA-C-restricted and well-studied HLA-B-restricted ones.

TCRdb re-derived calls from the reads in MiXCR, one entry per CDR3 protein. The table includes some 500,000 distinct CDR3 sequences, roughly a third detected once. Trimming cost V 6 bases and J 4 bases, with 18 bases left between them. Germline V gene data show CDR1 as MNHNS and CDR2 as SASEGT. The length of the CDR3 is 15 residues. Study-level findings and limits: Cumulative frequency of public TCR beta families picked out carriers of CMV plus the relevant HLA.

The chain is built from TRBV6-1 and TRBJ1-1, with D perhaps TRBD1 (5 bases). Sequences were derived from cultured PBMCs, sampled from culture after CMV antigen stimulation. The source is a human donor in good health (CMV status not recorded). Some clones in this sample may be carry-over from other donors' samples. In DNA, the CDR3 is TGTGCCAGCAGCCCCCCGCTGGGGGATAGCACTGAAGCTTTCTTT. The encoded protein is CASSPPLGDSTEAFF.